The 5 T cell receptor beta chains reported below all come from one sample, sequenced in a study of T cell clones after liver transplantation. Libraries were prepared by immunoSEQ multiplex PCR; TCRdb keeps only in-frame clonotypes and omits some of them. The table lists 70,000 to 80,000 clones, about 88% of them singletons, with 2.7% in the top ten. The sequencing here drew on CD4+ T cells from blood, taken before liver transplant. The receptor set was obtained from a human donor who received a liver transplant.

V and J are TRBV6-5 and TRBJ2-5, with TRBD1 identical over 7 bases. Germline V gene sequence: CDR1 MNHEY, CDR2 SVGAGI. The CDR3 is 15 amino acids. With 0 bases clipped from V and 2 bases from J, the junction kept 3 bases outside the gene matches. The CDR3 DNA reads TGTGCCAGCAGTTACTCGAACAGGGGTCAAGAGACCCAGTACTTC. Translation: CASSYSNRGQETQYF.

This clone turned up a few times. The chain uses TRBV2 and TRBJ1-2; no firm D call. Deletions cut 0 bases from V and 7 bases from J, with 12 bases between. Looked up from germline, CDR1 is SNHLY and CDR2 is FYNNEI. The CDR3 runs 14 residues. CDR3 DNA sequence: TGTGCCAGCAGTGAAGCGCTCGGTGGTAGTGGCTACACCTTC. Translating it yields CASSEALGGSGYTF. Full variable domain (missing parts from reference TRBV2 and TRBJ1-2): EPEVTQTPSHQVTQMGQEVILRCVPISNHLYFYWYRQILGQKVEFLVSFYNNEISEKSEIFDDQFSVERPDGSNFTLKIRSTKLEDSAMYFCASSEALGGSGYTFGSGTRLTVV.

Written as DNA, the CDR3 is TGTGCCAGTAGTATCCCATCAAGGGGTGACGAGCAGTACTTC. This encodes CASSIPSRGDEQYF. V and J are TRBV19 and TRBJ2-7; possible D gene TRBD1, 5 bases. CDR1 and CDR2 from the germline V gene are LNHDA and SQIVND (reference sequence). This CDR3 has 14 residues. Trimming took off 3 bases at V and 5 bases at J, with 14 bases between the two ends. The full variable domain, its missing parts supplied by reference TRBV19 and TRBJ2-7, is DGGITQSPKYLFRKEGQNVTLSCEQNLNHDAMYWYRQDPGQGLRLIYYSQIVNDFQKGDIAEGYSVSREKKESFPLTVTSAQKNPTAFYLCASSIPSRGDEQYFGPGTRLTVT.

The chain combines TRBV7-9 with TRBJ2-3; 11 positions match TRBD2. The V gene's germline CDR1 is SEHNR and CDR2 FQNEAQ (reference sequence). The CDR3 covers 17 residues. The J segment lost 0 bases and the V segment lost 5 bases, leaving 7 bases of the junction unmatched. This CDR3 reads CASSAGTSGSSTDTQYF. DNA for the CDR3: TGTGCCAGCAGCGCCGGGACTAGCGGTTCTAGCACAGATACGCAGTATTTT.

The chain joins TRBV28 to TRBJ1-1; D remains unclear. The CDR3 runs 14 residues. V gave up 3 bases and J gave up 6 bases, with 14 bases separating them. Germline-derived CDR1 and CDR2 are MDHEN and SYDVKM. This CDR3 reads CASSFAGTIAEAFF. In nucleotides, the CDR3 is TGTGCCAGCAGTTTTGCTGGCACAATCGCTGAAGCTTTCTTT.